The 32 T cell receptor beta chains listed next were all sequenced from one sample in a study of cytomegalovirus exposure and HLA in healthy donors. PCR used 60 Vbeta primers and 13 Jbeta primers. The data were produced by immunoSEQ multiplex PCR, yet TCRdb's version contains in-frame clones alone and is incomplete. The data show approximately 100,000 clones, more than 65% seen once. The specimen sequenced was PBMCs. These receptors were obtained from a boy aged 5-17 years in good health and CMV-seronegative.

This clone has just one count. CDR3 DNA: TGTGCCTGGAGTGGGGGGGTGAACACCATATATTTT. Protein: CAWSGGVNTIYF. The chain uses TRBV30 and TRBJ1-3, with D possibly matching TRBD1 (5 bases). Germline CDR1 GTSNPN, CDR2 SVGIG (reference sequence). V gave up 1 base and J gave up 7 bases, with 8 bases separating them. The CDR3 is 12 residues long.

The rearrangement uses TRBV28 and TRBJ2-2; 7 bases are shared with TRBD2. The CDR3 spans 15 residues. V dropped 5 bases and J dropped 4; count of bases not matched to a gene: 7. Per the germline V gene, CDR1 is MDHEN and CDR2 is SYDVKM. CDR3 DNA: TGTGCCAGCAGTCTCGGGACTATAGGCACCGGGGAGCTGTTTTTT. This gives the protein CASSLGTIGTGELFF.

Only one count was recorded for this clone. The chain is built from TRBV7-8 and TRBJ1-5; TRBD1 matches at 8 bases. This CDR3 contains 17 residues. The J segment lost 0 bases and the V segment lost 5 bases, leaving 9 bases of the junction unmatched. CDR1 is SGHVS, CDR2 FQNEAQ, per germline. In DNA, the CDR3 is TGTGCCAGCAGCCGTGACAGGGGCTCAGGTAGCAATCAGCCCCAGCATTTT. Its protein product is CASSRDRGSGSNQPQHF.

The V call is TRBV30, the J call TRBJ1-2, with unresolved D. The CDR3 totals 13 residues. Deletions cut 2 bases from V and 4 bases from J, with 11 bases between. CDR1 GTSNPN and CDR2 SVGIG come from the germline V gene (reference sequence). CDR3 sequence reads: CAWSPSTGYGYTF. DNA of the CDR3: TGTGCCTGGAGTCCATCGACGGGCTATGGCTACACCTTC.

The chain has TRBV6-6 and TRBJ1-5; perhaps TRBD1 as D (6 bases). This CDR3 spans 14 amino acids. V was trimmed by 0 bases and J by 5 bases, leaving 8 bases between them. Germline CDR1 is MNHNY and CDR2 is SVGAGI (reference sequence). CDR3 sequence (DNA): TGTGCCAGCAGTTACTCGGGGGCCCATCAGCCCCAGCATTTT. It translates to CASSYSGAHQPQHF.

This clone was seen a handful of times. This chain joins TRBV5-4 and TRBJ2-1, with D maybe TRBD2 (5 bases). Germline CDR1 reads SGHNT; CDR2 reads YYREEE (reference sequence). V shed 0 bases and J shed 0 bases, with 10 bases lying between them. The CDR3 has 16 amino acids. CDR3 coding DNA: TGTGCCAGCAGCTTGGGGGGAGATAGCTCCTACAATGAGCAGTTCTTC. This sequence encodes CASSLGGDSSYNEQFF.

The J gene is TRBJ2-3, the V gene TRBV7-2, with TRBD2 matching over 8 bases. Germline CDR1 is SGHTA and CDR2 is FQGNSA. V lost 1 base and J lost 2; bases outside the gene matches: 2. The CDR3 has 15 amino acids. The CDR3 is CASSLVAGNTDTQYF. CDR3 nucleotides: TGTGCCAGCAGCTTAGTAGCGGGGAACACAGATACGCAGTATTTT. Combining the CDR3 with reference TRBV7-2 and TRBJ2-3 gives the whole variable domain GAGVSQSPSNKVTEKGKDVELRCDPISGHTALYWYRQSLGQGLEFLIYFQGNSAPDKSGLPSDRFSAERTGGSVSTLTIQRTQQEDSAVYLCASSLVAGNTDTQYFGPGTRLTVL.

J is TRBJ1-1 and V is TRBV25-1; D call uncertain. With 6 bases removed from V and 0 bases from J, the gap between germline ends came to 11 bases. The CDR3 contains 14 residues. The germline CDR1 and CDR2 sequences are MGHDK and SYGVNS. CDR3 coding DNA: TGTGCCAGCAGGGAGGCCGGAATGAACACTGAAGCTTTCTTT. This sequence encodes CASREAGMNTEAFF.

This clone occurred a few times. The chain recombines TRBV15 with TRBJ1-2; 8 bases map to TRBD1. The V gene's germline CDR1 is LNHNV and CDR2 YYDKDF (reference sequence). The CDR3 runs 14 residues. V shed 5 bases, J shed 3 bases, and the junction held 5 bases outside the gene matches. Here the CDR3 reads CATSDTGGYYGYTF. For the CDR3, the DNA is TGTGCCACCAGCGATACAGGGGGTTACTATGGCTACACCTTC.

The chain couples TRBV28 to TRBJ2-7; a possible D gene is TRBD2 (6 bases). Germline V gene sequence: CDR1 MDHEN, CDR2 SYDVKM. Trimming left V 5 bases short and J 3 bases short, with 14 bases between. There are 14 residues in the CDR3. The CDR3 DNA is TGTGCCAGCAGTACGGGAGAGGATGTCTACGAGCAGTACTTC. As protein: CASSTGEDVYEQYF. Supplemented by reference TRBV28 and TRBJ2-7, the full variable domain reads DVKVTQSSRYLVKRTGEKVFLECVQDMDHENMFWYRQDPGLGLRLIYFSYDVKMKEKGDIPEGYSVSREKKERFSLILESASTNQTSMYLCASSTGEDVYEQYFGPGTRLTVT.

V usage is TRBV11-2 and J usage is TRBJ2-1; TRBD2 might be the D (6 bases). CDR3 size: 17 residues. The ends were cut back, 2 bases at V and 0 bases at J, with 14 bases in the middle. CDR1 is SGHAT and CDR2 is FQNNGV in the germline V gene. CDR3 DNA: TGTGCCAGCAGCTTATTGGCGTCCGGGGGCTCCTACAATGAGCAGTTCTTC. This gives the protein CASSLLASGGSYNEQFF. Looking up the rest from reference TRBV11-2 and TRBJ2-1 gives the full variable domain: EAGVAQSPRYKIIEKRQSVAFWCNPISGHATLYWYQQILGQGPKLLIQFQNNGVVDDSQLPKDRFSAERLKGVDSTLKIQPAKLEDSAVYLCASSLLASGGSYNEQFFGPGTRLTVL.

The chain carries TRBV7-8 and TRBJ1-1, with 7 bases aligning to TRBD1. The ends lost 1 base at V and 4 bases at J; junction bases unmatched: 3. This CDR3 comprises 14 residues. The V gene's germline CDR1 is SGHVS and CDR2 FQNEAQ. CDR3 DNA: TGTGCCAGCAGCTTAGGTGGACAGGTCACTGAAGCTTTCTTT. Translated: CASSLGGQVTEAFF.

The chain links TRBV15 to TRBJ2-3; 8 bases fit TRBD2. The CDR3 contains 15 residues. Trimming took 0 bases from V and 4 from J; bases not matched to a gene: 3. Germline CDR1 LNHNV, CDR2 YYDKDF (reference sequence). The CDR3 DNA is TGTGCCACCAGCAGAGACGGGAGGGCCGCAGATACGCAGTATTTT. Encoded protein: CATSRDGRAADTQYF.

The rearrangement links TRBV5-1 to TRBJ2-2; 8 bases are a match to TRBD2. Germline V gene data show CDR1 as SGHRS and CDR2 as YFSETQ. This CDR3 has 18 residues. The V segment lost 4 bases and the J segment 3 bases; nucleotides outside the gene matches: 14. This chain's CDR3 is CASSLGGGGPHYTGELFF. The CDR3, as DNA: TGCGCCAGCAGCCTGGGGGGCGGGGGGCCCCATTACACCGGGGAGCTGTTTTTT.

CDR3 amino acids: CANRDRGREQYF. The DNA of the CDR3 is TGTGCCAACAGGGACAGGGGGCGAGAGCAGTACTTC. The chain uses TRBV7-9 and TRBJ2-7; 12 bases are shared with TRBD1. The CDR3 is made up of 12 amino acids. Germline CDR1 and CDR2: SEHNR and FQNEAQ (reference sequence). V dropped 10 bases and J dropped 7; count of bases not matched to a gene: 5.

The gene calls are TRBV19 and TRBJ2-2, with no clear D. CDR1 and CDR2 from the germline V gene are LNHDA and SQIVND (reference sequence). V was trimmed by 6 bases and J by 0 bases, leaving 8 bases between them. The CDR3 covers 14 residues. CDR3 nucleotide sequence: TGTGCCAGTAGGGGCAGTTCGAACACCGGGGAGCTGTTTTTT. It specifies CASRGSSNTGELFF.

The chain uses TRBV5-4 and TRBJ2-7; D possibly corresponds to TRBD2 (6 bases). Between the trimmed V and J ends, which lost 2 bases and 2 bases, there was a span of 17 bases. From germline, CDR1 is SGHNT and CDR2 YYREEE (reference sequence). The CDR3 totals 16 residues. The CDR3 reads CASSFLGGVSAYEQYF. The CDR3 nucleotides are TGTGCCAGCAGCTTTTTAGGCGGGGTGTCAGCCTACGAGCAGTACTTC. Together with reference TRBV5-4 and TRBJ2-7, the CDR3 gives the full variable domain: ETGVTQSPTHLIKTRGQQVTLRCSSQSGHNTVSWYQQALGQGPQFIFQYYREEENGRGNFPPRFSGLQFPNYSSELNVNALELDDSALYLCASSFLGGVSAYEQYFGPGTRLTVT.

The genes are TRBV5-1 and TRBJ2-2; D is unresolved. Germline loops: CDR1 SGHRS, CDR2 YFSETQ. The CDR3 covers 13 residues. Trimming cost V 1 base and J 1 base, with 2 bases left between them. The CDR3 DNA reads TGCGCCAGCAGCTTGCGGAACACCGGGGAGCTGTTTTTT. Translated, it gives CASSLRNTGELFF.

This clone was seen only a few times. The CDR3 bases are TGTGCCAGCAGCTCAGGAACAGGGCACAATCAGCCCCAGCATTTT. It encodes CASSSGTGHNQPQHF. J is TRBJ1-5 and V is TRBV7-6, with a tentative D call TRBD1 (6 bases). Per germline, CDR1 SGHVS and CDR2 FNYEAQ. The CDR3 totals 15 residues. Trimming took off 4 bases at V and 3 bases at J, with 13 bases between the two ends. The variable domain in full, with the rest retrieved from reference TRBV7-6 and TRBJ1-5, is GAGVSQSPRYKVTKRGQDVALRCDPISGHVSLYWYRQALGQGPEFLTYFNYEAQQDKSGLPNDRFSAERPEGSISTLTIQRTEQRDSAMYRCASSSGTGHNQPQHFGDGTRLSIL.

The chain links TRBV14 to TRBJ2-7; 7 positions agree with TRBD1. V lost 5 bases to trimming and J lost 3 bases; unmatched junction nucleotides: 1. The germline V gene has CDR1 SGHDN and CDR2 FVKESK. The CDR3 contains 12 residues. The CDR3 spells CASSRDSYEQYF. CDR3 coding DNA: TGTGCCAGCAGCAGGGACAGCTACGAGCAGTACTTC.

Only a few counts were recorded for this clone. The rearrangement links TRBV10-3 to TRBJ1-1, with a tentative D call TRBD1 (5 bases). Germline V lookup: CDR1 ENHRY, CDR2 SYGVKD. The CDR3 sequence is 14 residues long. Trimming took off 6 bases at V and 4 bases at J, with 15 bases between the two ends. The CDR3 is CAIRQAGLSTEAFF. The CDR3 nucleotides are TGTGCCATCAGACAAGCGGGACTTTCCACTGAAGCTTTCTTT.

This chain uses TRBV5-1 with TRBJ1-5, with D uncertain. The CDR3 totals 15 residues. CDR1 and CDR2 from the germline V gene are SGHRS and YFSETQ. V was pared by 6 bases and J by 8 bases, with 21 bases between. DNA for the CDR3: TGCGCCAGCACCAAGACCGGGATCCCAGGCGAGCCCCAGCATTTT. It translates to CASTKTGIPGEPQHF.

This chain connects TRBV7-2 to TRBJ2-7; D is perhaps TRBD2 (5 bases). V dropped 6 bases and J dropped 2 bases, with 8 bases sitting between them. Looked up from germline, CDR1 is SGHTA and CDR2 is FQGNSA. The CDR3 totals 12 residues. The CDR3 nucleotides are TGTGCCAGCAGAGAGGGTCCCTACGAGCAGTACTTC. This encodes CASREGPYEQYF.

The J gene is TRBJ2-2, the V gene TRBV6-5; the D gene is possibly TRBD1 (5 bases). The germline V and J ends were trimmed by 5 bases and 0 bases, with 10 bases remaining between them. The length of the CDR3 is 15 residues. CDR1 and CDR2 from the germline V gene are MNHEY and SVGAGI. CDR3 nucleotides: TGTGCCAGCAGTACGTGGACAACGAACACCGGGGAGCTGTTTTTT. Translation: CASSTWTTNTGELFF.

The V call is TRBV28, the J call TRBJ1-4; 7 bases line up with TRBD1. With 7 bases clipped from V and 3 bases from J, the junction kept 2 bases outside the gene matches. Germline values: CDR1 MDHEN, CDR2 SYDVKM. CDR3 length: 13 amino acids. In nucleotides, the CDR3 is TGTGCCAGCAAGGGGGCAGCTAATGAAAAACTGTTTTTT. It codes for CASKGAANEKLFF.

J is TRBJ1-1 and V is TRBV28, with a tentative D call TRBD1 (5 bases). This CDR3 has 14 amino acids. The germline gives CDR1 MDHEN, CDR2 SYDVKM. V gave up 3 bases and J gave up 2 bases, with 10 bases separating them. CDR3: CASSFFDRNTEAFF. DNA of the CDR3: TGTGCCAGCAGTTTCTTTGACAGAAACACTGAAGCTTTCTTT.

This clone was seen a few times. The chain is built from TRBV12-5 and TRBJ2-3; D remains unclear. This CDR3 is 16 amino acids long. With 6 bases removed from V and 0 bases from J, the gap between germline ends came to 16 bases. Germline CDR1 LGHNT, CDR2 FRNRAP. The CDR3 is CASGPQARPSTDTQYF. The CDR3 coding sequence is TGTGCTAGTGGCCCCCAGGCAAGACCTAGCACAGATACGCAGTATTTT.

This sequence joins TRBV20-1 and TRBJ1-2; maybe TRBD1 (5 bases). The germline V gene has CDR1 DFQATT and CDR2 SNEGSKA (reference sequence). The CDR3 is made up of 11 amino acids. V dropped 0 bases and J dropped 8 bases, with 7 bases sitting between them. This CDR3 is CSARDREGYTF. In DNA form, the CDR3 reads TGCAGTGCTAGAGACAGGGAAGGCTACACCTTC.

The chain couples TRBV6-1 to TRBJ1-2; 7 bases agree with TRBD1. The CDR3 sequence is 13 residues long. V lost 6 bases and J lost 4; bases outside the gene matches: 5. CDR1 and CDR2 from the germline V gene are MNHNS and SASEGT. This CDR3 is CASRTGQSYGYTF. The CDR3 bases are TGTGCCAGCAGGACGGGACAGAGCTATGGCTACACCTTC.

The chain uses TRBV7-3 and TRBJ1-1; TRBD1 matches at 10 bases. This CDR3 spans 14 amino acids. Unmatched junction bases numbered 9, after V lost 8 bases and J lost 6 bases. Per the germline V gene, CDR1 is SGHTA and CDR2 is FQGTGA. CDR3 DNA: TGTGCCAGCGGTAGACAGGGGGCCTTCGCTGAAGCTTTCTTT. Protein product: CASGRQGAFAEAFF.

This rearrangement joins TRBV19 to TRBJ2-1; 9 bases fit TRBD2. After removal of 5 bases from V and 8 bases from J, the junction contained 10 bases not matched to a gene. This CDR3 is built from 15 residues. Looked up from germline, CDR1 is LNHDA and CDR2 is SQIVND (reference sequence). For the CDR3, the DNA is TGTGCCAGTAGTCCCCTAGCGGGACTGGGGCATGAGCAGTTCTTC. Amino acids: CASSPLAGLGHEQFF.

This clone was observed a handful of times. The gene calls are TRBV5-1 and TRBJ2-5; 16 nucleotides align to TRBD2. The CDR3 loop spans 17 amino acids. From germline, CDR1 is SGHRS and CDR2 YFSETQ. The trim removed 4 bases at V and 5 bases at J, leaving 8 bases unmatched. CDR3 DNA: TGCGCCAGCAGCACGGGACTAGCGGGAGGGCTTGTGGAGACCCAGTACTTC. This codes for CASSTGLAGGLVETQYF. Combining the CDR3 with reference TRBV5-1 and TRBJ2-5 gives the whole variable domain KAGVTQTPRYLIKTRGQQVTLSCSPISGHRSVSWYQQTPGQGLQFLFEYFSETQRNKGNFPGRFSGRQFSNSRSEMNVSTLELGDSALYLCASSTGLAGGLVETQYFGPGTRLLVL.